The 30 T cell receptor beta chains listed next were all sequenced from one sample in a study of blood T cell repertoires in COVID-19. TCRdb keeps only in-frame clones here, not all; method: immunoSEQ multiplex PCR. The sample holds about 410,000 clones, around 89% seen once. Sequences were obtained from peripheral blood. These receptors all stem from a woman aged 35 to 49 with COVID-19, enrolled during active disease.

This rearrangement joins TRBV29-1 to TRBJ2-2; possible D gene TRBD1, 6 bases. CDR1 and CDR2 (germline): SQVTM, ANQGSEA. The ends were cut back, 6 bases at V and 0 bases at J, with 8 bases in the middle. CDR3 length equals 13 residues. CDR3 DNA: TGCAGCGTCGGGACATCGAACACCGGGGAGCTGTTTTTT. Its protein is CSVGTSNTGELFF.

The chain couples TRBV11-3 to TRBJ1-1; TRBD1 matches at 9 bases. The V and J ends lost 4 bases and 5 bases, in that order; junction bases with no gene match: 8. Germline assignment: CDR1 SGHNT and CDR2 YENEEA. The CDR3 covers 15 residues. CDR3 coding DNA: TGTGCCAGCAGCTCCAGGACAGGGGCAGGGACTGAAGCTTTCTTT. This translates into CASSSRTGAGTEAFF.

Here the CDR3 reads CASSNTGGEQYF. The CDR3 region has the DNA TGTGCCAGCTCAAATACAGGGGGCGAGCAGTACTTC. The rearrangement uses TRBV18 and TRBJ2-7, with 8 bases lining up with TRBD1. The CDR3 runs 12 residues. V shed 5 bases and J 6 bases; nucleotides not matched to a gene: 3. Germline lookup yields CDR1 KGHSH and CDR2 LQKENI.

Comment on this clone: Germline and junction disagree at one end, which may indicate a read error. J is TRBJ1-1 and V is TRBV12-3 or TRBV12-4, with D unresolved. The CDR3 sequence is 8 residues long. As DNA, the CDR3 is TGTGCCAGCAGCCCGGCGGTCTTT. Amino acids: CASSPAVF.

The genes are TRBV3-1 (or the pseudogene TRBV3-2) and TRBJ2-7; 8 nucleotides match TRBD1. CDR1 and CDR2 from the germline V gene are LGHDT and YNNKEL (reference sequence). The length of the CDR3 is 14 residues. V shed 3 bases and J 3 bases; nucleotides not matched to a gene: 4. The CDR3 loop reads CASSHAGTGYEQYF. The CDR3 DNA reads TGTGCCAGCAGCCATGCCGGGACAGGCTACGAGCAGTACTTC.

CDR3 amino acids: CASTGGGDYGYTF. The CDR3 nucleotides are TGTGCCAGCACCGGGGGGGGCGACTATGGCTACACCTTC. The rearrangement links TRBV28 to TRBJ1-2, with D possibly TRBD1 on 6 matching bases. Germline-derived CDR1 and CDR2 are MDHEN and SYDVKM. This CDR3 spans 13 amino acids. V was trimmed by 7 bases and J by 3 bases, leaving 12 bases between them.

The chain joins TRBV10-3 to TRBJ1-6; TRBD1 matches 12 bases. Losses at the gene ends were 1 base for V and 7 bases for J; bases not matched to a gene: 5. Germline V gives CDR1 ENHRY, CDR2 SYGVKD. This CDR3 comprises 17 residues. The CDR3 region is CAISEWGQGATNSPLHF. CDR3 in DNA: TGTGCCATCAGTGAGTGGGGACAGGGGGCGACCAATTCACCCCTCCACTTT.

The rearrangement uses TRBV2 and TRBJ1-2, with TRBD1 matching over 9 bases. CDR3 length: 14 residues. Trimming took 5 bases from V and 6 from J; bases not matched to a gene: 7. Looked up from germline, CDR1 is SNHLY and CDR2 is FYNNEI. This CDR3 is CASSMDRGMNGYTF. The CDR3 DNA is TGTGCCAGCAGTATGGACAGGGGTATGAATGGCTACACCTTC.

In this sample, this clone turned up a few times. CDR3 nucleotides: TGCGCCAGCAGCCAAGAGAGTACGTGGGACAGGGTCACTGAAGCTTTCTTT. This codes for CASSQESTWDRVTEAFF. This chain joins TRBV4-3 and TRBJ1-1, with 9 bases aligning to TRBD1. The CDR3 spans 17 residues. Germline assignment: CDR1 LGHNA and CDR2 YSLEER. V shed 0 bases, J shed 4 bases, and the junction held 9 bases outside the gene matches.

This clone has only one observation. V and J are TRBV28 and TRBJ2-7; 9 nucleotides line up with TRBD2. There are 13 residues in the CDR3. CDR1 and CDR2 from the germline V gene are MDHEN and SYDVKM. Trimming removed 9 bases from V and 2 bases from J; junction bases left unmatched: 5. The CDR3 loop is CASLASGTYEQYF. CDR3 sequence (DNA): TGTGCCAGTCTGGCTAGCGGGACCTACGAGCAGTACTTC.

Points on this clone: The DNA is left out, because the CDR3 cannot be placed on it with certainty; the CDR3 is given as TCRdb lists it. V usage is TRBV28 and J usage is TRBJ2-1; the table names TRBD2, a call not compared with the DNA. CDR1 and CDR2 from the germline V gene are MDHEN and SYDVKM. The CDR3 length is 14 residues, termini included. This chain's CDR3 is CATFGSSSYNEQFF.

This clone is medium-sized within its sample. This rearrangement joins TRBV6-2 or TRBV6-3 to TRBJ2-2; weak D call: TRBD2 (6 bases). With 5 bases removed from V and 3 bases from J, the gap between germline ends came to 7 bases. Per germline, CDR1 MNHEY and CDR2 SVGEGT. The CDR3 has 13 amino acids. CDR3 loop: CASSGTDTGELFF. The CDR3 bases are TGTGCCAGCAGTGGGACTGACACCGGGGAGCTGTTTTTT.

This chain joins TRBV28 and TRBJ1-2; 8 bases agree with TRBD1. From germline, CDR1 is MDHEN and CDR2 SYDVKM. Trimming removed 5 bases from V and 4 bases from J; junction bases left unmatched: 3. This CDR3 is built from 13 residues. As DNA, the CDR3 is TGTGCCAGCAGTGAGACAGGGGTCTATGGCTACACCTTC. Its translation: CASSETGVYGYTF.

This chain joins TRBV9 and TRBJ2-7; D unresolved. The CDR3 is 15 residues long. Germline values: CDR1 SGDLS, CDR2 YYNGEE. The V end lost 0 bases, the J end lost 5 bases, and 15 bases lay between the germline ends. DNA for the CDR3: TGTGCCAGCAGCGTAGGGGTCCTGGTTCGGGACGAGCAGTACTTC. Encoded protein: CASSVGVLVRDEQYF. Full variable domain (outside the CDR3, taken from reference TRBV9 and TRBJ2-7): DSGVTQTPKHLITATGQRVTLRCSPRSGDLSVYWYQQSLDQGLQFLIQYYNGEERAKGNILERFSAQQFPDLHSELNLSSLELGDSALYFCASSVGVLVRDEQYFGPGTRLTVT.

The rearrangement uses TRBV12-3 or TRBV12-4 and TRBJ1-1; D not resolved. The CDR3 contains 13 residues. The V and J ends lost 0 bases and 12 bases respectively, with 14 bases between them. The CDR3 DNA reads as TGTGCCAGCAGTTTAGCGGGAGGGCGGCTAACTTTCTTT. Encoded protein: CASSLAGGRLTFF.

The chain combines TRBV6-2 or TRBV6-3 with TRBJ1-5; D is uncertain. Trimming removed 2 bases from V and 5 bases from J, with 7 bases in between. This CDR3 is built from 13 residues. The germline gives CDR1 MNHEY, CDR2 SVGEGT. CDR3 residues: CASSYNSHQPQHF. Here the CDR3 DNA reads TGTGCCAGCAGTTACAACAGTCATCAGCCCCAGCATTTT.

The CDR3 protein is CASSLDRGYTEAFF. Written as DNA, the CDR3 is TGTGCCAGCAGCTTAGACAGGGGATACACTGAAGCTTTCTTT. The gene calls are TRBV5-8 and TRBJ1-1; 8 positions match TRBD1. Germline values: CDR1 SGHTS, CDR2 YDEGEE. V lost 2 bases, J lost 3 bases, and 3 bases stayed unmatched. The CDR3 has 14 residues.

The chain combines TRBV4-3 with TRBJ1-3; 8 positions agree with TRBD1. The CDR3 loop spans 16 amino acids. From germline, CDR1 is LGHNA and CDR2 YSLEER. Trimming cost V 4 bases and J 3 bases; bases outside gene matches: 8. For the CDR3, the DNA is TGCGCCAGCAGCCCCCACCGGGACAGGTTTGGAAACACCATATATTTT. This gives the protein CASSPHRDRFGNTIYF.

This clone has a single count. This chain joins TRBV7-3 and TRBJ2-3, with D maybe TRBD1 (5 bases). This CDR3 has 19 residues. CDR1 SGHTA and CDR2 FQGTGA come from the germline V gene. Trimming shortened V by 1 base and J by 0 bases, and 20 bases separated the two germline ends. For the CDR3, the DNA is TGTGCCAGCAGCTTAAGAGCTGCAGGGCTATCCTCTAGCACAGATACGCAGTATTTT. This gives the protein CASSLRAAGLSSSTDTQYF.

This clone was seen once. The CDR3: CASSFSYQPQHF. CDR3 sequence (DNA): TGTGCCAGCAGTTTCTCGTATCAGCCCCAGCATTTT. The chain links TRBV12-3 or TRBV12-4 to TRBJ1-5, with D unclear. This CDR3 spans 12 amino acids. Trimming took off 3 bases at V and 5 bases at J, with 5 bases between the two ends.

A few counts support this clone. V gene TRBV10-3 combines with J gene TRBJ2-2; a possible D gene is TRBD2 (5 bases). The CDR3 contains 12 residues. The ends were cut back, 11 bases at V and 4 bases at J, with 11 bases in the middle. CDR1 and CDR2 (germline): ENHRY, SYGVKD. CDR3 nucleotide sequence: TGTGCCCTGGAGGTGGCCACCGGGGAGCTGTTTTTT. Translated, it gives CALEVATGELFF.

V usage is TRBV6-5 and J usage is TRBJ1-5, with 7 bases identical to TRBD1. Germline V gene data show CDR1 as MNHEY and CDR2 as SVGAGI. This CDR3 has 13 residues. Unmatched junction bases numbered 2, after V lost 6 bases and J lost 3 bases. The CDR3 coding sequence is TGTGCCAGCAGGACAGGGTACAATCAGCCCCAGCATTTT. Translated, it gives CASRTGYNQPQHF.

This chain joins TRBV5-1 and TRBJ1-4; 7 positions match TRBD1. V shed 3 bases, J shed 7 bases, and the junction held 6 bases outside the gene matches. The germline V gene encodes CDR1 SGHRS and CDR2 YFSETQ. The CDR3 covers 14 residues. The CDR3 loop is CASSSQGVGEKLFF. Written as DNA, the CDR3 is TGCGCCAGCAGCTCCCAGGGGGTAGGTGAAAAACTGTTTTTT. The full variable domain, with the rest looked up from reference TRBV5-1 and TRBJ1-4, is KAGVTQTPRYLIKTRGQQVTLSCSPISGHRSVSWYQQTPGQGLQFLFEYFSETQRNKGNFPGRFSGRQFSNSRSEMNVSTLELGDSALYLCASSSQGVGEKLFFGSGTQLSVL.

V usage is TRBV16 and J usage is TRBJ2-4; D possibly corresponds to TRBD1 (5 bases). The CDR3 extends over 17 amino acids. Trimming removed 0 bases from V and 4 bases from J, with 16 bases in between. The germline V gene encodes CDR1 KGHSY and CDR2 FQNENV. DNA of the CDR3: TGTGCCAGCAGCCAATCGGTCCAGGGCCACTCTAAAAACATTCAGTACTTC. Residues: CASSQSVQGHSKNIQYF.

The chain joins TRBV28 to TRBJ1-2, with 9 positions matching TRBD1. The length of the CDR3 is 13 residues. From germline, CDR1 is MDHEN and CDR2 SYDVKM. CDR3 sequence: CAYRDRVGHGYTF. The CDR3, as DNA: TGTGCTTACCGGGACAGGGTTGGCCATGGCTACACCTTC.

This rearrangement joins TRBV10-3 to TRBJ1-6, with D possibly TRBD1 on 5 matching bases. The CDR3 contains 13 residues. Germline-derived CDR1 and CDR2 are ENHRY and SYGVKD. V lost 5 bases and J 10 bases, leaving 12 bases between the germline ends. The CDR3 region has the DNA TGTGCCATCAGTCAGGGCCCGAGCTCACCCCTCCACTTT. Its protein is CAISQGPSSPLHF.

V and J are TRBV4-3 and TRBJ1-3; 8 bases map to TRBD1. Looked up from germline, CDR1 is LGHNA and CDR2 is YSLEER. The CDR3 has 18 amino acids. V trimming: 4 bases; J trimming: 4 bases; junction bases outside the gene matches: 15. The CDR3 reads CASSRSPGGRGSGNTIYF. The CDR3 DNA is TGCGCCAGCAGCCGGTCCCCAGGGGGCAGGGGATCCGGAAACACCATATATTTT.

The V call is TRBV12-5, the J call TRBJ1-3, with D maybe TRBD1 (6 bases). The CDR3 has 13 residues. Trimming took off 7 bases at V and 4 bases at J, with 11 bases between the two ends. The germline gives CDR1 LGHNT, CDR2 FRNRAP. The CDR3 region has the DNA TGTGCTAGTGTAAGAGGGGGAGGAAACACCATATATTTT. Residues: CASVRGGGNTIYF. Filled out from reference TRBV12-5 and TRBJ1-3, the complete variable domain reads DARVTQTPRHKVTEMGQEVTMRCQPILGHNTVFWYRQTMMQGLELLAYFRNRAPLDDSGMPKDRFSAEMPDATLATLKIQPSEPRDSAVYFCASVRGGGNTIYFGEGSWLTVV.

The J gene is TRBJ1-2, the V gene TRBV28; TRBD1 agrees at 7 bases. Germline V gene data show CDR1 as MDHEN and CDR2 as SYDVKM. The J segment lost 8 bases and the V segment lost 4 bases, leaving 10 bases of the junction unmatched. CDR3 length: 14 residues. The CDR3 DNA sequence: TGTGCCAGCAGTTCGCCCGGGAGGGGGCCCGGCTACACCTTC. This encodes CASSSPGRGPGYTF.

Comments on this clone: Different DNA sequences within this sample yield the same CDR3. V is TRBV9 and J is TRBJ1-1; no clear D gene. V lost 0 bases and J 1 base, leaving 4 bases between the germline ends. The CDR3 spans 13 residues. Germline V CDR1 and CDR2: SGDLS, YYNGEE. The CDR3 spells CASSVAGNTEAFF. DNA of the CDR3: TGTGCCAGCAGCGTAGCGGGGAACACTGAAGCTTTCTTT.